This T cell receptor beta chain was sequenced in a study of cytomegalovirus exposure and HLA in healthy donors. Study-wide results and caveats: In a later analysis, an Asian-associated ancestry cluster reportedly showed fewer N-insertions than the roughly 650-donor mean.

This PCR relied on a set of 60 Vbeta primers and 13 Jbeta primers. Clones were sequenced by immunoSEQ multiplex PCR, and TCRdb holds only the in-frame ones, with some missing. This repertoire includes nearly 200,000 clones. In germline, CDR1 is SNHLY, CDR2 FYNNEI. The CDR3 covers 14 residues. After removal of 7 bases from V and 2 bases from J, the junction contained 6 bases not matched to a gene. On this clone itself: Its antigen is still unknown.

The gene calls are TRBV2 and TRBJ2-7; 9 nucleotides match TRBD1. The material sequenced was PBMCs. The TCR originated in a boy aged 5-17 years in good health and CMV-seronegative. Here the CDR3 reads CASTPGQGTYEQYF. CDR3 in DNA: TGTGCCAGCACTCCGGGACAGGGAACCTACGAGCAGTACTTC.